This T cell receptor (beta chain) was sequenced during a study of T cell responses to AZD1222 COVID-19 vaccine. Whole-study results and caveats: None of the repertoires were sampled until the peak T cell response had passed.

Method: immunoSEQ multiplex PCR; TCRdb's copy keeps in-frame clones and lacks some. Of roughly 160,000 clones in the sample, about 90% are singletons; the top ten hold approximately 1.9%. Only a few counts were recorded for this clone. The antigen is undetermined. CDR3 length: 13 amino acids. The V gene lost 1 base and the J gene lost 9 bases, with 11 bases spanning the gap. Per germline, CDR1 SGHRS and CDR2 YFSETQ. The sample here was peripheral blood, taken on day 0 of AZD1222 vaccination. The gene calls are TRBV5-1 and TRBJ2-1, with D possibly matching TRBD2 (5 bases). The TCR was taken from an adult in good health. The CDR3 DNA reads as TGCGCCAGCAGCTTGACCGGTCGGGGTGAGCAGTTCTTC. The encoded protein is CASSLTGRGEQFF.